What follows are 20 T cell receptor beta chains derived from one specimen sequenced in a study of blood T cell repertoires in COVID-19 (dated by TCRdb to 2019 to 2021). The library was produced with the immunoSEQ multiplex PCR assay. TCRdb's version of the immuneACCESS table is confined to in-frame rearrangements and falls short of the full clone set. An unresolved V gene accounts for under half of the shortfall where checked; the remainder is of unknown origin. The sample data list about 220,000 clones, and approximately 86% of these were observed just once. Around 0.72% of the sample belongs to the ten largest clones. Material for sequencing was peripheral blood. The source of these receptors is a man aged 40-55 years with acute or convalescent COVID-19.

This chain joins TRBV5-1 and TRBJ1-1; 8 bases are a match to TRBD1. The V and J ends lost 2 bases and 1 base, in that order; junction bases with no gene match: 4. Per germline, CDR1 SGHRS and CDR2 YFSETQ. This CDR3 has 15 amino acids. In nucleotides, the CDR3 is TGCGCCAGCAGCTTCGACGGGACAGGGAACACTGAAGCTTTCTTT. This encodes CASSFDGTGNTEAFF.

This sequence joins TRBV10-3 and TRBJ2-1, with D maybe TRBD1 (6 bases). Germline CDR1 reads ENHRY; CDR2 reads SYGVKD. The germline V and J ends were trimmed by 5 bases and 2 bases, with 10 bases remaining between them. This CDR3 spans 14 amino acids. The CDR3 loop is CAISRQATYNEQFF. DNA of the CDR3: TGTGCCATCAGTCGACAGGCCACCTACAATGAGCAGTTCTTC.

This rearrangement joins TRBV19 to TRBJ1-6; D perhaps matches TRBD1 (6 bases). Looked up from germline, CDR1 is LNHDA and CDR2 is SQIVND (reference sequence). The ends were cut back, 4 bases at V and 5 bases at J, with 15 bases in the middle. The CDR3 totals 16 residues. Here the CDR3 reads CASSRRNRANNSPLHF. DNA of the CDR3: TGTGCCAGTAGTAGAAGAAACAGGGCTAATAATTCACCCCTCCACTTT. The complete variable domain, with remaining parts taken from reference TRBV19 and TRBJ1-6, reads DGGITQSPKYLFRKEGQNVTLSCEQNLNHDAMYWYRQDPGQGLRLIYYSQIVNDFQKGDIAEGYSVSREKKESFPLTVTSAQKNPTAFYLCASSRRNRANNSPLHFGNGTRLTVT.

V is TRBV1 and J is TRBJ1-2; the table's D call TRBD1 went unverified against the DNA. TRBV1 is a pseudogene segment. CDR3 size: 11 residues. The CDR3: CTSRGQHGYTF. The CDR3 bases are TGCACCAGCAGGGGACAGCATGGCTACACCTTC.

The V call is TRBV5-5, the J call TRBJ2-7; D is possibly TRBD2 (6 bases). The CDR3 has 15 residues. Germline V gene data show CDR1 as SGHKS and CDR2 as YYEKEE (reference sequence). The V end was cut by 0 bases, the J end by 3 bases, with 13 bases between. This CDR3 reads CASSLAGDLIYEQYF. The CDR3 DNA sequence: TGTGCCAGCAGCTTGGCGGGGGACTTAATCTACGAGCAGTACTTC.

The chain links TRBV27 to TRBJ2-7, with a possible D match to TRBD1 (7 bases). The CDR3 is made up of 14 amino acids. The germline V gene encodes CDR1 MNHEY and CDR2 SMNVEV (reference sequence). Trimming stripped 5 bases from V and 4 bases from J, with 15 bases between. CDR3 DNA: TGTGCCAGCAGTCAGGCAGGGGGGACATACGAGCAGTACTTC. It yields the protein CASSQAGGTYEQYF.

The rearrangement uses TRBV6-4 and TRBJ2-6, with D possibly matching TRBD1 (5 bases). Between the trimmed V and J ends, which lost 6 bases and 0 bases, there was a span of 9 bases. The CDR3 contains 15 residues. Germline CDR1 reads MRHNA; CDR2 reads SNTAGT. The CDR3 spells CASSRDSSGANVLTF. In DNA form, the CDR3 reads TGTGCCAGCAGCCGAGACAGCTCTGGGGCCAACGTCCTGACTTTC.

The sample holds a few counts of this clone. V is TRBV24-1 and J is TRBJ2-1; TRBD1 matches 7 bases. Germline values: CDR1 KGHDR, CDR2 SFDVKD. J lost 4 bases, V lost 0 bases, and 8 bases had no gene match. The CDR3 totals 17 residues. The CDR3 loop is CATSDLRQGANYNEQFF. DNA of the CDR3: TGTGCCACCAGTGATTTGCGACAGGGAGCGAATTACAATGAGCAGTTCTTC.

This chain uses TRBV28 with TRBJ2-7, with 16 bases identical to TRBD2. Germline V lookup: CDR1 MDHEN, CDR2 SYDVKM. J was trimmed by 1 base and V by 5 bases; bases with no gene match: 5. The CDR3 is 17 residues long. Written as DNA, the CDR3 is TGTGCCAGCAGTCCGGGACTAGCGGGAGGGCCGTCCTACGAGCAGTACTTC. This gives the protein CASSPGLAGGPSYEQYF.

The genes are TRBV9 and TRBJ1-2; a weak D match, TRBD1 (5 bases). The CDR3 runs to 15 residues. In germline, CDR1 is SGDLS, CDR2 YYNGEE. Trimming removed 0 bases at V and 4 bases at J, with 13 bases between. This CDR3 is CASSVGRQTFYGYTF. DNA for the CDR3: TGTGCCAGCAGCGTAGGTAGACAGACCTTCTATGGCTACACCTTC.

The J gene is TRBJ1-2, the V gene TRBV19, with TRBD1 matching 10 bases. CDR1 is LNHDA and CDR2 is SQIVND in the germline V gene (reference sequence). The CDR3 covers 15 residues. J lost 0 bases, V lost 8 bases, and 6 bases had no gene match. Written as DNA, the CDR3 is TGTGCCAGTCGGGAAGACAGGGGGCCTAACTATGGCTACACCTTC. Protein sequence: CASREDRGPNYGYTF.

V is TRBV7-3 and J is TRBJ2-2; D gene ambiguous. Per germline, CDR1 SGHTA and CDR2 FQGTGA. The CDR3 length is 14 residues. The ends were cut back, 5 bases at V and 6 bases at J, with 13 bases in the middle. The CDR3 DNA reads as TGTGCCAGCAGCCCGAAGTCCGCGTCCGGGGAGCTGTTTTTT. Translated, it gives CASSPKSASGELFF.

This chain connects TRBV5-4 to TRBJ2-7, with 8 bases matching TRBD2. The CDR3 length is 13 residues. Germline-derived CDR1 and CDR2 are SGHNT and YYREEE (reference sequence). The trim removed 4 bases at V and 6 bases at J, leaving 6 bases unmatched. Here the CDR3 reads CASSKGLGSEQYF. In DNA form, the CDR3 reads TGTGCCAGCAGCAAGGGACTAGGGAGCGAGCAGTACTTC.

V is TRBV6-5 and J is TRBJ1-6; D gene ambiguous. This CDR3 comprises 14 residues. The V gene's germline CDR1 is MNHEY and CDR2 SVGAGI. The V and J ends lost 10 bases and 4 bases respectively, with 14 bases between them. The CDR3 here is CANDGGYYNSPLHF. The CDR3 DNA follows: TGTGCCAACGACGGAGGCTATTATAATTCACCCCTCCACTTT.

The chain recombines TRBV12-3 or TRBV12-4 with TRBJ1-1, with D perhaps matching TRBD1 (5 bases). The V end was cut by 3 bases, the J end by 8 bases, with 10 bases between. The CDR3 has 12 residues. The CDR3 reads CASSLGLPEAFF. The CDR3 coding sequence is TGTGCCAGCAGTTTGGGACTGCCCGAAGCTTTCTTT.

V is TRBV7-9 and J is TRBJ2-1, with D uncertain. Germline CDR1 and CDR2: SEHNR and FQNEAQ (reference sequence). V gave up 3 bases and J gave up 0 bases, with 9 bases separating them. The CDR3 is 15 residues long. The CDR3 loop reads CASSFVASSYNEQFF. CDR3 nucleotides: TGTGCCAGCAGCTTTGTTGCCAGCTCCTACAATGAGCAGTTCTTC.

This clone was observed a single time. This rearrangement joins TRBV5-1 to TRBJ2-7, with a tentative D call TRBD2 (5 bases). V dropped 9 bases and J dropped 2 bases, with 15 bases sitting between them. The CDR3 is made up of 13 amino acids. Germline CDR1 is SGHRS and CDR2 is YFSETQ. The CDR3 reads CATSSGGAYEQYF. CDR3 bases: TGCGCCACCTCGAGTGGAGGAGCCTACGAGCAGTACTTC.

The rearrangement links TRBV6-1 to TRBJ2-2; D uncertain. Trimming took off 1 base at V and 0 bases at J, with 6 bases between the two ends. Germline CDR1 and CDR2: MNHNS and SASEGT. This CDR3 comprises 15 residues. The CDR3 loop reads CASSEGAPNTGELFF. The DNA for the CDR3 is TGTGCCAGCAGTGAAGGGGCCCCGAACACCGGGGAGCTGTTTTTT.

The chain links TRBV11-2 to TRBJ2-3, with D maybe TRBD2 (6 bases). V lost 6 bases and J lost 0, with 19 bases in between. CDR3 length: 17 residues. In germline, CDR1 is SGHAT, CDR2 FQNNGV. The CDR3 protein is CASSPTDGSLSTDTQYF. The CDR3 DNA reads TGTGCCAGCAGTCCCACGGACGGGAGCCTCAGCACAGATACGCAGTATTTT. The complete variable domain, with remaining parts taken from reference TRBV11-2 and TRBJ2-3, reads EAGVAQSPRYKIIEKRQSVAFWCNPISGHATLYWYQQILGQGPKLLIQFQNNGVVDDSQLPKDRFSAERLKGVDSTLKIQPAKLEDSAVYLCASSPTDGSLSTDTQYFGPGTRLTVL.

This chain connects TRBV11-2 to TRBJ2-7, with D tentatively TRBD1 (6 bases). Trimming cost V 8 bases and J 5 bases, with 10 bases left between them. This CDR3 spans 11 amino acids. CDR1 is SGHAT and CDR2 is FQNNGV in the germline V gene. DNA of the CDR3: TGTGCCAGCTCGAGGGGGAACGAGCAGTACTTC. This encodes CASSRGNEQYF.